This entry features one TCR beta chain sequence. This clonotype has more than one count but fewer than ten. It lacks a known antigen. No quality values exist for individual bases; no much larger clone is one base distant. The data belong to a study of blood T cells in healthy people across ages (dated by TCRdb to 2013 to 2016). For context, the study as a whole: In model experiments, template switching captured roughly one uniquely barcoded TCR beta cDNA molecule for every two T cells. Age-related changes in TCR beta repertoire diversity were measured in the study by deep sequencing normalized with unique cDNA molecular identifiers. Donors were grouped into four age groups: young (average roughly 15 years), middle-aged (less than 40), aged (approximately 67) and long-lived (over 80). To avoid experimental bias, donors of different ages were randomly spread across the sequencing lanes. The study analyzed two additional independent replicas of 1 million unique cDNA reads from the same blood draw for two donors, one aged 18 to 30 and one aged 80 or older.

General conclusions and limits of the study: Since profiling was done on bulk unsorted PBMCs, naive and antigen-experienced compartments could not be conclusively compared. Donor CMV infection status was unknown, potentially confounding age-related changes in expanded clonotypes. Estimates of total diversity from one million sequenced T cells were regarded as lower bounds and underestimates. Compared with the aged group, the long-lived group had more naive CD4+ T cells, fewer expanded clones and increased TCR diversity, a pattern suggesting age selection. Observed TCR beta diversity per million T cells fell roughly linearly with age, and a significant reduction was already apparent by age around 40. The percentage of naive T cells measured by flow cytometry correlated strongly with observed TCR beta diversity.

As encoded in the germline V gene, CDR1 is MGHDK while CDR2 is SYGVNS. Trimming takes 5 bases off V and 7 bases off J; junction bases not matched to a gene: 10. Including cysteine and phenylalanine, the CDR3 has 15 amino acids. The retained sequence is limited to the CDR3, 45 bases, with the frame set at the first base. Libraries were made using 5' RACE. Reads for this sample came from an Illumina HiSeq 2500. The second PCR ran for about 7 to 11 cycles and used a J-beta primer mix along with a sample-barcoded 5' primer. Each TCR beta cDNA molecule received a unique molecular identifier from a template-switch 5' adaptor carrying 12 random nucleotides. Each sample yielded at least 3 million CDR3-containing paired-end reads. All of the RNA was converted into first-strand cDNA using the Mint cDNA synthesis kit, with a TRBC-specific oligonucleotide serving as the primer. Following uracil-DNA glycosylase treatment, a first 18-cycle PCR with universal primers M1SS and BC2_uni_R was performed on all cDNA. Turning to the authors' computational methods: For normalization, 1 million high-quality reads were randomly selected from each sample, with every read carrying a distinct molecular identifier. Instead of being binned into consensus sequences, reads with shared molecular identifiers were discarded. MiTCR, set to a Q25 quality threshold and the strictest error-elimination algorithm, was used for CDR3 identification, clonotype clustering and error correction. A nonparametric unseen species model using Euler transformation provided a lower-bound estimate of total TCR beta diversity. TCRdb passed the public sequencing reads through fastp at Q25 and MiXCR, retaining productive beta sequences. Records with the same CDR3 protein are collapsed into one entry carrying the most frequent genes and DNA. The V and J calls reflect TCRdb's pipeline rather than the authors' work. In this sample the table shows more than 700,000 distinct CDR3 sequences, around 50% of which occur a single time. The ten largest clones add up to 15% to 20% of the sample.

The donors were about 40 Caucasian individuals from Russia, aged 6 to 90 years, who were systemically healthy. Each donor gave 8 to 10 milliliters of peripheral blood, drawn into EDTA-treated Vacutainer tubes. PBMCs were isolated by Ficoll-Paque density-gradient centrifugation, with at least 6 million obtained per sample. Trizol reagent was used to extract total RNA from PBMCs, with at least 5.5 micrograms per sample. For every donor, flow cytometry on a PBMC aliquot measured the percentage of naive CD45RAhigh/CD27high T cells. The sequencing sample was made of blood. The clonotype originates from an elderly man in good health. The V gene is TRBV25-1 and the J gene is TRBJ2-2, and 7 bases in between align with TRBD1. The sequenced DNA is TGTGCCAGCAGTCCTGGGACAGCGAGGGACGGGGAGCTGTTTTTT. The resulting protein is CASSPGTARDGELFF.